This passage covers 13 T cell receptor beta chains from one sample sequenced in a study of sequential checkpoint blockade in melanoma. Treatment reported: randomized to nivolumab then ipilimumab (arm A) or the reverse (arm B). Produced via immunoSEQ multiplex PCR; TCRdb's table is partial and in-frame only. The sample carries about 3,700 clones, around 21% recorded once. The material was tumor tissue (inferred from file names), obtained from a patient given nivolumab and ipilimumab in sequence. Receptors originate from a human donor with melanoma.

The chain employs TRBV7-5 and TRBJ2-1; TRBD2 is taken as the D call from the table, unchecked against the DNA. TRBV7-5 is classified as a pseudogene. The CDR3 consists of 17 residues. CDR3 amino acids: CASSQLRLAGGPNEQFF. In DNA, the CDR3 is TGTGCCAGCAGCCAACTCCGACTAGCGGGGGGGCCCAATGAGCAGTTCTTC.

The chain couples TRBV7-6 to TRBJ2-2; 8 bases match TRBD1. Looked up from germline, CDR1 is SGHVS and CDR2 is FNYEAQ. V shed 4 bases and J 2 bases; nucleotides not matched to a gene: 6. The CDR3 loop spans 16 amino acids. CDR3 sequence reads: CASSSRTGRNTGELFF. CDR3 DNA: TGTGCCAGCAGCTCCAGGACAGGGAGAAACACCGGGGAGCTGTTTTTT. The full variable domain, with the rest looked up from reference TRBV7-6 and TRBJ2-2, is GAGVSQSPRYKVTKRGQDVALRCDPISGHVSLYWYRQALGQGPEFLTYFNYEAQQDKSGLPNDRFSAERPEGSISTLTIQRTEQRDSAMYRCASSSRTGRNTGELFFGEGSRLTVL.

In its sample, this clone was seen a few times. The chain joins TRBV18 to TRBJ2-3, with no clear D. Looked up from germline, CDR1 is KGHSH and CDR2 is LQKENI. This CDR3 has 14 residues. Trimming shortened V by 0 bases and J by 8 bases, and 12 bases separated the two germline ends. As DNA, the CDR3 is TGTGCCAGCTCACCACCACAAGGTCTCGGTACGCAGTATTTT. Encoded protein: CASSPPQGLGTQYF.

This clone turned up a few times. Sequence at one end of the junction differs from germline and may be a read error. The chain combines TRBV7-6 with TRBJ1-2, with TRBD1 identical over 8 bases. CDR1 and CDR2 from the germline V gene are SGHVS and FNYEAQ. This CDR3 has 14 amino acids. CDR3 region: CASSPSGQGGTWLF. CDR3 DNA: TGTGCCAGCAGCCCTAGTGGACAGGGTGGAACTTGGCTCTTC.

CDR3: CASSPSQANTEAFF. In nucleotides, the CDR3 is TGTGCCAGCTCACCGAGCCAAGCGAACACTGAAGCTTTCTTT. J is TRBJ1-1 and V is TRBV18, with D hard to call. CDR3 length: 14 amino acids. Germline V gene lookup returns CDR1 KGHSH and CDR2 LQKENI. With 3 bases removed from V and 1 base from J, the gap between germline ends came to 9 bases.

The chain employs TRBV6-8 and TRBJ2-1; tentatively, D is TRBD1 (5 bases). CDR1 and CDR2 from the germline V gene are MNHGY and SAAAGT. The CDR3 covers 15 residues. Trimming stripped 7 bases from V and 4 bases from J, with 17 bases between. The CDR3 spells CASTPVLGAYNEQFF. In DNA, the CDR3 is TGTGCCAGCACCCCAGTCCTAGGGGCGTACAATGAGCAGTTCTTC.

The table lists this clone with many counts. The chain uses TRBV11-3 and TRBJ2-3; 11 bases match TRBD2. The germline CDR1 and CDR2 sequences are SGHNT and YENEEA. V dropped 3 bases and J dropped 3; count of bases not matched to a gene: 5. The CDR3 loop spans 16 amino acids. DNA of the CDR3: TGTGCCAGCAGCTTCCTAGCGGGGGGAGGGACAGATACGCAGTATTTT. It is translated as CASSFLAGGGTDTQYF. Drawing the rest from reference TRBV11-3 and TRBJ2-3, the complete variable domain is EAGVVQSPRYKIIEKKQPVAFWCNPISGHNTLYWYLQNLGQGPELLIRYENEEAVDDSQLPKDRFSAERLKGVDSTLKIQPAELGDSAVYLCASSFLAGGGTDTQYFGPGTRLTVL.

The chain joins TRBV11-3 to TRBJ1-1, with D perhaps matching TRBD1 (6 bases). Germline loops: CDR1 SGHNT, CDR2 YENEEA. Trimming cost V 3 bases and J 1 base, with 12 bases left between them. The CDR3 has 15 amino acids. The CDR3 DNA follows: TGTGCCAGCAGCTTTTCGACAGGTCGGAACACTGAAGCTTTCTTT. It specifies CASSFSTGRNTEAFF.

The rearrangement uses TRBV10-3 and TRBJ2-1; tentatively, D is TRBD2 (7 bases). The CDR3 consists of 16 residues. The V end lost 0 bases, the J end lost 5 bases, and 14 bases lay between the germline ends. CDR1 and CDR2 from the germline V gene are ENHRY and SYGVKD. CDR3 residues: CAISESRGGRDNEQFF. The CDR3 nucleotides are TGTGCCATCAGTGAGTCGAGGGGGGGGAGGGACAATGAGCAGTTCTTC.

This clone is deemed medium-sized. This sequence joins TRBV4-1 and TRBJ2-5; D unclear. Trimming took off 4 bases at V and 1 base at J, with 10 bases between the two ends. This CDR3 comprises 14 residues. Germline V gene data show CDR1 as MGHRA and CDR2 as YSYEKL. The CDR3 bases are TGCGCCAGCAGCCTTACCTCATCCCAAGAGACCCAGTACTTC. Residues: CASSLTSSQETQYF.

This chain links TRBV2 with TRBJ2-4, with 8 bases lining up with TRBD2. This CDR3 region has 12 residues. V shed 8 bases, J shed 4 bases, and the junction held 1 base outside the gene matches. Germline V gene data show CDR1 as SNHLY and CDR2 as FYNNEI. CDR3 region: CASCGGKNIQYF. CDR3 nucleotide sequence: TGTGCCAGCTGCGGGGGGAAAAACATTCAGTACTTC.

This clone was seen a handful of times. This sequence joins TRBV11-3 and TRBJ2-7; 8 bases map to TRBD1. Germline values: CDR1 SGHNT, CDR2 YENEEA. Trimming removed 2 bases from V and 7 bases from J; junction bases left unmatched: 10. This CDR3 contains 15 residues. CDR3 protein: CASSLSGTGTGEQYF. The CDR3 DNA reads as TGTGCCAGCAGCTTATCCGGGACGGGGACAGGAGAGCAGTACTTC.

J is TRBJ2-3 and V is TRBV19; tentatively, D is TRBD1 (5 bases). This CDR3 comprises 16 residues. V shed 7 bases and J shed 0 bases, with 17 bases lying between them. Germline V gene lookup returns CDR1 LNHDA and CDR2 SQIVND (reference sequence). The CDR3 nucleotides read TGTGCCAGTATTACCCACAGGTCAGCTAGCACAGATACGCAGTATTTT. It translates to CASITHRSASTDTQYF.